The present TCR beta chain was sequenced within a study of shared clonotypes between healthy human individuals (TCRdb year 2020). Turning to the overall study: Three men and a couple of women, aged 18 to 49 years, made up the cohort. To increase sequencing depth and limit assay-specific biases, TCR repertoire library preparation and sequencing were carried out by different laboratories using diverse techniques. Per donor, leukapheresis produced somewhere between about 0.94 and 9.5 billion PBMCs. To estimate repertoire size and how much clonotypes are shared between individuals, the study performed deep sequencing of blood TCR repertoires from roughly five healthy adults. The investigation overall reported the following: Because the study included only a small number of donors, the genetic and exposure-history diversity represented was limited. Pairwise subsampling indicated that sequencing depth was expected to affect the degree of clonotype sharing among donors. Sampling was limited to blood, and TCR repertoires in tissue likely differ from TCR repertoires in blood.

The CDR3 starts with the cysteine, ends with the phenylalanine, and has 12 residues. Of all the DNA, just the CDR3 is kept, 36 bases in frame from base 1. In the germline V gene, CDR1 corresponds to SNHLY and CDR2 to FYNNEI. The germline ends are 11 bases apart after V is trimmed by 9 bases and J by 2 bases. Ten or more counts support this clone. Its antigen remains undetermined. One base away there is no much larger clone; base qualities are not given. Using the deep immunoSEQ assay, TCR CDR3 regions were amplified from genomic DNA by multiplex PCR. For each cell subset, the extracted genomic DNA was distributed evenly across all wells of several immunoSEQ 96-well plates, and each plate served as one replicate. For unsorted PBMC, each replicate PCR was loaded with roughly 0.3 ug genomic DNA, equivalent to tens of thousands of T cell genomes. Genomic DNA from unsorted PBMC was sequenced over ten immunoSEQ deep assay plates. Purified libraries were measured with a Qubit 3.0 fluorometer, size-checked on a Bioanalyzer 2100, and measured again with the KAPA Library Quantification kit. Every immunoSEQ 96-well plate was sequenced on a separate single-read 150-cycle Illumina NextSeq 550 flow cell. On the study's bioinformatics: Because the immunoSEQ output included only junctional sequences and no quality scores, the filtering could not be the same as the filtering used for full-length reads. To assign V/J genes and CDR3, sequences were annotated against IMGT germline references using PyIR, a Python wrapper for IgBLAST v1.9. Reads with weak V/J assignments (E-value above 1e-6), missing CDR3, stop codons, out-of-frame junctions, or ambiguous translated residues were removed. V3J clonotypes were defined as sequences sharing an identical inferred V gene, J gene, and CDR3 amino acid sequence. Percentage overlap between repertoires was calculated by dividing the number of shared unique clonotypes by the size of the smaller repertoire. RTK rarefaction, the Chao1 estimator, and Recon v2.1 estimates of unobserved clonotypes were used to assess repertoire richness. Entries here come from immuneACCESS through TCRdb and include only in-frame sequences with V and J called. Some clones fail to appear in such tables; in the studies checked, an unresolved V gene covers under half of the shortfall, and the cause of the remainder is unknown. Clonal size and the V and J genes are those of that table, whereas D and trimming came from the DNA. For this sample there are about 560,000 clones; roughly 72% appear just once. The top ten clones comprise approximately 12% of the sample.

The donors were healthy, HIV-negative adults with no recently reported acute infections or vaccinations. Only Caucasian adults living in Nashville, Tennessee, USA were represented among the donors. For unsorted samples, some 90 million PBMCs were counted and genomic DNA was extracted with the QIAamp DNA Blood Mini kit. Blood was obtained by leukapheresis, after which PBMCs were separated by Ficoll-Histopaque density gradient centrifugation and cryopreserved in liquid nitrogen vapor phase. The specimen was PBMCs. This TCR was recovered from a woman aged 40 to 49 in good health. Some clones in this sample may be carry-over from other donors' samples. The chain couples TRBV2 to TRBJ2-7; the D segment is perhaps TRBD1 or TRBD2, each sharing 5 matched bases. Here the CDR3 is given as CASRDVAYEQYF. The DNA is TGTGCCAGTCGGGACGTGGCCTACGAGCAGTACTTC.